The 21 T cell receptor beta chains below were found in one sample sequenced in a study of shared clonotypes between healthy human individuals. Libraries were prepared by immunoSEQ multiplex PCR; TCRdb keeps only in-frame clonotypes and omits some of them. The sample consists of about 1 million clones, approximately 80% of them appearing once. Sequencing input: memory CD4+ T cells from PBMCs. Documented subset: CD45RA-negative fraction. The receptors shown here come from a man aged 18 to 29 in good health. Some clones in this sample may be carry-over from other donors' samples.

In this sample, this clone turned up once. This chain links TRBV27 with TRBJ2-3; D is perhaps TRBD2 (5 bases). CDR1 is MNHEY and CDR2 is SMNVEV in the germline V gene (reference sequence). V shed 4 bases and J shed 1 base, with 21 bases lying between them. There are 18 residues in the CDR3. DNA for the CDR3: TGTGCCAGCAGTTCGGGGATAGGTGAGGGAGTTCGCACAGATACGCAGTATTTT. This codes for CASSSGIGEGVRTDTQYF.

The chain couples TRBV11-2 to TRBJ2-7; TRBD1 matches 10 bases. CDR1 SGHAT and CDR2 FQNNGV come from the germline V gene. The CDR3 has 14 amino acids. Trimming took 7 bases from V and 2 from J; bases not matched to a gene: 5. The CDR3 spells CASNLGQGAYEQYF. In DNA, the CDR3 is TGTGCCAGCAACCTCGGACAGGGGGCCTACGAGCAGTACTTC.

This chain connects TRBV29-1 to TRBJ2-5; 8 bases are shared with TRBD1. The CDR3 loop spans 14 amino acids. J was trimmed by 2 bases and V by 6 bases; bases with no gene match: 8. Germline CDR1 reads SQVTM; CDR2 reads ANQGSEA. The chain's CDR3 is CSVGTGTGQETQYF. DNA of the CDR3: TGCAGCGTCGGAACCGGGACAGGACAAGAGACCCAGTACTTC.

The rearrangement joins TRBV6-5 to TRBJ2-5; D assignment may be TRBD1 or TRBD2 (6 bases each). The CDR3 runs 15 residues. V was pared by 0 bases and J by 5 bases, with 13 bases between. Looked up from germline, CDR1 is MNHEY and CDR2 is SVGAGI. The CDR3 sequence: CASSYSLGGLETQYF. The CDR3 nucleotides are TGTGCCAGCAGTTACTCGCTAGGGGGACTTGAGACCCAGTACTTC.

V and J are TRBV18 and TRBJ2-3; D unresolved. V lost 5 bases and J lost 2, with 14 bases in between. The CDR3 contains 15 residues. The germline V gene has CDR1 KGHSH and CDR2 LQKENI. The CDR3 DNA sequence: TGTGCCAGCTCAGTGTCCCCTCGGGCCACAGATACGCAGTATTTT. It translates to CASSVSPRATDTQYF.

The rearrangement links TRBV29-1 to TRBJ2-5; 9 bases are a match to TRBD1. Matching the DNA end better, TRBJ2-7 makes the J call doubtful. The CDR3 is 12 residues long. Germline loops: CDR1 SQVTM, CDR2 ANQGSEA. The CDR3, as DNA: TGCAGCACCCGACAGGGGGGGTACGAGCAGTACTTC. Translating it yields CSTRQGGYEQYF.

The chain recombines TRBV28 with TRBJ1-5; 7 bases fit TRBD1. Germline trimming cut 6 bases from V and 4 bases from J; bases unmatched to any gene: 9. This CDR3 region has 15 residues. The germline V gene has CDR1 MDHEN and CDR2 SYDVKM. The CDR3 DNA sequence: TGTGCCAGCAGACCGATACAGGGGTTGAATCAGCCCCAGCATTTT. It encodes CASRPIQGLNQPQHF.

The chain employs TRBV19 and TRBJ2-1; 7 bases are a match to TRBD1. The CDR3 has 14 residues. The V gene's germline CDR1 is LNHDA and CDR2 SQIVND (reference sequence). The V gene end was trimmed by 4 bases and the J gene end by 6 bases; junction bases not matched to a gene: 6. This chain's CDR3 is CASSTDRVGNEQFF. The CDR3 DNA reads as TGTGCCAGTAGTACAGACAGGGTGGGCAATGAGCAGTTCTTC. Together with reference TRBV19 and TRBJ2-1, the CDR3 gives the full variable domain: DGGITQSPKYLFRKEGQNVTLSCEQNLNHDAMYWYRQDPGQGLRLIYYSQIVNDFQKGDIAEGYSVSREKKESFPLTVTSAQKNPTAFYLCASSTDRVGNEQFFGPGTRLTVL.

The chain has TRBV11-3 and TRBJ2-3, with TRBD1 matching 10 bases. This CDR3 is built from 15 residues. Germline CDR1 SGHNT, CDR2 YENEEA. V was clipped by 4 bases and J by 6 bases; unmatched bases: 7. CDR3 DNA sequence: TGTGCCAGCAGCTCCTCGGGACAGGGGTTGGATACGCAGTATTTT. Translation gives CASSSSGQGLDTQYF.

The chain employs TRBV6-5 and TRBJ2-1; D gene ambiguous. Trimming left V 2 bases short and J 6 bases short, with 8 bases between. This CDR3 comprises 13 residues. CDR1 and CDR2 (germline): MNHEY, SVGAGI. The CDR3 DNA sequence: TGTGCCAGCAGTTACAAAGTAGTCAATGAGCAGTTCTTC. As protein: CASSYKVVNEQFF.

This clone was counted a single time. V gene TRBV2 combines with J gene TRBJ2-1; D call uncertain. Trimming removed 2 bases at V and 10 bases at J, with 15 bases between. The CDR3 sequence is 14 residues long. Looked up from germline, CDR1 is SNHLY and CDR2 is FYNNEI. CDR3 region: CASSERDGRAEQFF. The CDR3, as DNA: TGTGCCAGCAGTGAAAGGGATGGGCGCGCGGAGCAGTTCTTC.

Notes on this clone: This sample includes further DNA sequences coding for the same CDR3. V usage is TRBV30 and J usage is TRBJ1-1; unclear D gene. The V end was cut by 2 bases, the J end by 0 bases, with 4 bases between. Per germline, CDR1 GTSNPN and CDR2 SVGIG (reference sequence). CDR3 length equals 12 residues. The CDR3 sequence is CAWSRLNTEAFF. The CDR3 nucleotides are TGTGCCTGGAGTAGATTGAACACTGAAGCTTTCTTT.

This clone came up a few times. The chain combines TRBV5-8 with TRBJ2-7, with D unclear. V lost 0 bases and J 2 bases, leaving 6 bases between the germline ends. The length of the CDR3 is 13 residues. Germline CDR1 is SGHTS and CDR2 is YDEGEE. This CDR3 reads CASSLGTPYEQYF. The CDR3 DNA reads TGTGCCAGCAGCTTGGGGACGCCCTACGAGCAGTACTTC.

This chain links TRBV28 with TRBJ1-2; perhaps TRBD1 as D (5 bases). Deletions cut 3 bases from V and 0 bases from J, with 14 bases between. The CDR3 sequence is 16 residues long. CDR1 is MDHEN and CDR2 is SYDVKM in the germline V gene. CDR3 sequence: CASSFEGAEANYGYTF. CDR3 DNA: TGTGCCAGCAGTTTCGAAGGGGCAGAAGCTAACTATGGCTACACCTTC.

This clone is a singleton in its sample. V gene TRBV14 combines with J gene TRBJ1-3; D gene unclear. Germline-derived CDR1 and CDR2 are SGHDN and FVKESK. The CDR3 is 13 residues long. V was cut by 2 bases and J by 7 bases, with 9 bases left in between. Written as DNA, the CDR3 is TGTGCCAGCAGCCAATCACTCTGGAACACCATATATTTT. It codes for CASSQSLWNTIYF. Filled out from reference TRBV14 and TRBJ1-3, the complete variable domain reads EAGVTQFPSHSVIEKGQTVTLRCDPISGHDNLYWYRRVMGKEIKFLLHFVKESKQDESGMPNNRFLAERTGGTYSTLKVQPAELEDSGVYFCASSQSLWNTIYFGEGSWLTVV.

This clone came up once. V gene TRBV30 combines with J gene TRBJ1-4; tentatively, D is TRBD1 (6 bases). Trimming pared 3 bases from V and 7 bases from J, leaving 15 bases between. CDR1 GTSNPN and CDR2 SVGIG come from the germline V gene (reference sequence). The CDR3 totals 14 residues. The DNA for the CDR3 is TGTGCCTGGAGACCTACAGGGACGGGTGAAAAACTGTTTTTT. It is translated as CAWRPTGTGEKLFF.

The gene calls are TRBV5-1 and TRBJ1-4; D not resolved. The CDR3 covers 12 residues. Germline CDR1 SGHRS, CDR2 YFSETQ. Trimming removed 0 bases from V and 4 bases from J, with 1 base in between. The CDR3 loop is CASSLDNEKLFF. The CDR3 bases are TGCGCCAGCAGCTTGGATAATGAAAAACTGTTTTTT.

The sample holds a few counts of this clone. This chain links TRBV5-1 with TRBJ1-4; D may be TRBD1 (5 bases). Germline loops: CDR1 SGHRS, CDR2 YFSETQ. The CDR3 is made up of 15 amino acids. The ends were cut back, 4 bases at V and 8 bases at J, with 18 bases in the middle. The DNA for the CDR3 is TGCGCCAGCAGCCCCCCCGGGACCACAGGAGAAAAACTGTTTTTT. Its protein is CASSPPGTTGEKLFF.

V is TRBV7-3 and J is TRBJ1-1; no firm D call. V was trimmed by 2 bases and J by 2 bases, leaving 6 bases between them. CDR1 is SGHTA and CDR2 is FQGTGA in the germline V gene. The CDR3 contains 13 residues. CDR3 DNA sequence: TGTGCCAGCAGCTTAGGGTTCAACACTGAAGCTTTCTTT. Translation: CASSLGFNTEAFF. The whole variable domain, filled in from reference TRBV7-3 and TRBJ1-1, reads GAGVSQTPSNKVTEKGKYVELRCDPISGHTALYWYRQSLGQGPEFLIYFQGTGAADDSGLPNDRFFAVRPEGSVSTLKIQRTERGDSAVYLCASSLGFNTEAFFGQGTRLTVV.

The table lists this clone with a few counts. The DNA for the CDR3 is TGTGCCAGCAGTTTCCGGGCCATGGGTAATGAAAAACTGTTTTTT. It is translated as CASSFRAMGNEKLFF. V and J are TRBV6-6 and TRBJ1-4, with D hard to call. CDR3 length: 15 residues. Germline values: CDR1 MNHNY, CDR2 SVGAGI (reference sequence). Trimming took 4 bases from V and 4 from J, leaving 13 bases between them.

The V and J genes are TRBV4-2 and TRBJ2-5, with 16 bases lining up with TRBD2. V lost 2 bases to trimming and J lost 4 bases; unmatched junction nucleotides: 7. This CDR3 has 18 amino acids. Germline assignment: CDR1 LGHNA and CDR2 YNFKEQ. CDR3 nucleotide sequence: TGTGCCAGCAGCCAATCCGGGACTAGCGGGAGGGAGTCAGAGACCCAGTACTTC. Amino acids: CASSQSGTSGRESETQYF.